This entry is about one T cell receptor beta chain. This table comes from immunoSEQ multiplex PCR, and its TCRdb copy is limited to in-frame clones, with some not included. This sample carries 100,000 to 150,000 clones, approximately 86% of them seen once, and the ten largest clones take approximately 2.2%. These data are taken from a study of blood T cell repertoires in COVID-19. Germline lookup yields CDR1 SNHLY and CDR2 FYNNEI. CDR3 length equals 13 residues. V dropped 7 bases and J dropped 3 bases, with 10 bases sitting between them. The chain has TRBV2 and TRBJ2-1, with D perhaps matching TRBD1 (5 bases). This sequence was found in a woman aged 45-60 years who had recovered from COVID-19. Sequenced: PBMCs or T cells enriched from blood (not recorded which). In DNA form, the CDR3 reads TGTGCCAGCAAGGACCAGGGCTACAATGAGCAGTTCTTC. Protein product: CASKDQGYNEQFF. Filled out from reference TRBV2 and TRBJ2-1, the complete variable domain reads EPEVTQTPSHQVTQMGQEVILRCVPISNHLYFYWYRQILGQKVEFLVSFYNNEISEKSEIFDDQFSVERPDGSNFTLKIRSTKLEDSAMYFCASKDQGYNEQFFGPGTRLTVL.